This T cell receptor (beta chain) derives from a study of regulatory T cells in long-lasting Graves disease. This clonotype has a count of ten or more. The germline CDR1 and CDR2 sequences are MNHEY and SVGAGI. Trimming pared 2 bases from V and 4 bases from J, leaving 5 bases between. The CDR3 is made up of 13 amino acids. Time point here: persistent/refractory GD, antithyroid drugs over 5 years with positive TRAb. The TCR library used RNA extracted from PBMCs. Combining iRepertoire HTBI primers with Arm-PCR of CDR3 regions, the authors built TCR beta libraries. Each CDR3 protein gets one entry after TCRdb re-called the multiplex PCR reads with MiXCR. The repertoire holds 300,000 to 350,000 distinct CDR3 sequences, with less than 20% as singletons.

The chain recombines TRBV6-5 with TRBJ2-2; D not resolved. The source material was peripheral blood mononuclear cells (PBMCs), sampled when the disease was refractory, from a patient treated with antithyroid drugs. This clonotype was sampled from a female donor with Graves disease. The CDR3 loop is CASSYPGTGELFF. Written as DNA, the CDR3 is TGTGCCAGCAGTTACCCTGGCACCGGGGAGCTGTTTTTT.